The 2 T cell receptor beta chains below were found in one sample sequenced in a study of CD8 T cells in ankylosing spondylitis. Findings and caveats of the study: Within ankylosing spondylitis blood, a TCR beta motif made up of roughly eight highly homologous variants appeared to be characteristic.

The antigens these receptors bind are not known. TCRdb used MiXCR to reprocess the 5' RACE reads, holding one entry per CDR3 protein. The repertoire holds approximately 550,000 distinct CDR3 sequences, approximately 12% seen once, with about 6.8% in the top ten. The sequenced material came from blood, either unsorted or a sorted T cell fraction (not recorded which). The receptors shown here come from a male donor with ankylosing spondylitis.

Many counts were recorded for this clonotype. The rearrangement uses TRBV24-1 and TRBJ2-1; TRBD2 matches at 11 bases. Germline V gene lookup returns CDR1 KGHDR and CDR2 SFDVKD. Trimming removed 1 base from V and 7 bases from J; junction bases left unmatched: 8. This CDR3 spans 17 amino acids. This CDR3 reads CATSDFTSGSFVNEQFF. CDR3 nucleotides: TGTGCCACCAGTGATTTTACTAGCGGGAGCTTCGTGAATGAGCAGTTCTTC.

This clonotype was detected ten times or more. The gene calls are TRBV3-1 and TRBJ1-2, with unresolved D. Trimming removed 4 bases from V and 1 base from J, with 13 bases in between. Germline CDR1 LGHDT, CDR2 YNNKEL (reference sequence). The CDR3 extends over 15 amino acids. This CDR3 is CASSRWTDLNYGYTF. The CDR3 nucleotides read TGTGCCAGCAGCCGATGGACGGATCTTAACTATGGCTACACCTTC.